The 26 T cell receptor beta chains given below trace back to one sample, sequenced in a study of T cells in Graves' hyperthyroidism and ophthalmopathy. RNA transcripts provided the source from which TCR beta CDR3 regions were amplified. The study used the HTBI primer set for a first-round RT-PCR of the TCR CDR3. TCRdb processed the multiplex PCR reads anew with MiXCR; each CDR3 protein has one entry. The profile shows 650,000 to 800,000 distinct CDR3 sequences, less than 45% of them singletons. Sequenced: peripheral blood or thyroid tissue (not recorded which). These receptors were collected from an adult man with Graves' disease, either hyperthyroidism or ophthalmopathy (not recorded which).

This clonotype was counted a few times. The chain has TRBV10-3 and TRBJ2-3; 11 bases fit TRBD1. CDR3 size: 18 residues. Germline V gene data show CDR1 as ENHRY and CDR2 as SYGVKD. Trimming cost V 3 bases and J 2 bases; bases outside gene matches: 10. In DNA, the CDR3 is TGTGCCATCAGTGATCGGCTCTTGGGACAGGGGGTCACAGATACGCAGTATTTT. Protein: CAISDRLLGQGVTDTQYF.

This clonotype was found many times. The V gene is TRBV29-1, the J gene TRBJ2-7; TRBD2 matches 12 bases. This CDR3 has 14 residues. Germline CDR1 SQVTM, CDR2 ANQGSEA. V lost 4 bases, J lost 1 base, and 2 bases stayed unmatched. The CDR3: CSVGTSGTSYEQYF. CDR3 coding DNA: TGCAGCGTTGGGACTAGCGGGACATCCTACGAGCAGTACTTC.

This clonotype has a handful of counts. The V gene is TRBV19, the J gene TRBJ1-2; D is ambiguous. CDR1 and CDR2 from the germline V gene are LNHDA and SQIVND (reference sequence). The V end lost 10 bases, the J end lost 3 bases, and 12 bases lay between the germline ends. The length of the CDR3 is 12 residues. CDR3 bases: TGTGCCACCTGGGGTAACCACTATGGCTACACCTTC. Amino acids: CATWGNHYGYTF.

This clonotype has only a few counts. This rearrangement joins TRBV7-9 to TRBJ1-4; D is unresolved. The CDR3 is 14 residues long. V was clipped by 1 base and J by 8 bases, with 11 bases between them. Germline CDR1 and CDR2: SEHNR and FQNEAQ (reference sequence). DNA for the CDR3: TGTGCCAGCAGCTTAGAAAGGACGAGCGAAAAACTGTTTTTT. Protein: CASSLERTSEKLFF.

The chain has TRBV11-2 and TRBJ1-1; TRBD1 is a possible D gene (5 bases). V was trimmed by 6 bases and J by 3 bases, leaving 17 bases between them. CDR1 SGHAT and CDR2 FQNNGV come from the germline V gene. CDR3 length: 15 amino acids. The CDR3 region has the DNA TGTGCCAGCAGAGGGTGGGGGAGTGGGGACACTGAAGCTTTCTTT. Its translation: CASRGWGSGDTEAFF.

V gene TRBV2 combines with J gene TRBJ1-5; tentatively, D is TRBD1 (6 bases). Per the germline V gene, CDR1 is SNHLY and CDR2 is FYNNEI. With 10 bases removed from V and 7 bases from J, the gap between germline ends came to 23 bases. The CDR3 runs to 15 residues. CDR3 coding DNA: TGTGCCACCCCCGGGGGGTCAGGGGCCCGGCAGCCCCAGCATTTT. Translating gives CATPGGSGARQPQHF.

Regarding this clonotype: An end of the junction differs from the germline gene, which may be a read error. The V gene is TRBV12-3 or TRBV12-4, the J gene TRBJ1-2; D may be TRBD1 (6 bases). The CDR3 has 13 residues. CDR3 region: CAGSLDSIYGYTF. CDR3 coding DNA: TGTGCCGGCAGTTTGGACAGTATATATGGCTACACCTTC.

This CDR3 reads CSAIGRGSLRRGQPQHF. The CDR3 DNA sequence: TGCAGTGCTATAGGCAGGGGAAGTCTTCGGAGAGGACAGCCCCAGCATTTT. The rearrangement links TRBV20-1 to TRBJ1-5; perhaps TRBD1 as D (6 bases). Between the trimmed V and J ends, which lost 4 bases and 7 bases, there was a span of 26 bases. The CDR3 has 17 residues. Germline V gene lookup returns CDR1 DFQATT and CDR2 SNEGSKA (reference sequence).

This clonotype was seen ten or more times. The chain couples TRBV7-2 to TRBJ1-3; no definite D call. This CDR3 spans 13 amino acids. The V end lost 4 bases, the J end lost 8 bases, and 12 bases lay between the germline ends. Germline lookup yields CDR1 SGHTA and CDR2 FQGNSA. The CDR3 DNA reads TGTGCCAGCAGCTCGGGTGCCGCGGACACCATATATTTT. Translation: CASSSGAADTIYF.

CDR3 DNA: TGTGCCAGCAGTGAAGCTCAGATCACCGGGGAGCTGTTTTTT. This sequence encodes CASSEAQITGELFF. The chain carries TRBV2 and TRBJ2-2; no clear D gene. The CDR3 has 14 amino acids. CDR1 is SNHLY and CDR2 is FYNNEI in the germline V gene. Trimming stripped 0 bases from V and 4 bases from J, with 6 bases between.

V and J are TRBV6-5 and TRBJ1-2; tentatively, D is TRBD1 (6 bases). CDR1 MNHEY and CDR2 SVGAGI come from the germline V gene. The CDR3 loop spans 13 amino acids. The V end was cut by 4 bases, the J end by 5 bases, with 11 bases between. This CDR3 reads CASSWGLGYGYTF. The CDR3 DNA reads as TGTGCCAGCAGTTGGGGGCTAGGGTATGGCTACACCTTC.

Many counts were recorded for this clonotype. The genes are TRBV24-1 and TRBJ2-2; 7 nucleotides agree with TRBD1. Germline lookup yields CDR1 KGHDR and CDR2 SFDVKD. The CDR3 runs to 16 residues. After removal of 5 bases from V and 3 bases from J, the junction contained 8 bases not matched to a gene. CDR3 in amino acids: CATSGRDSPDTGELFF. The CDR3 DNA follows: TGTGCCACCAGTGGACGGGACAGCCCCGACACCGGGGAGCTGTTTTTT.

This chain links TRBV10-3 with TRBJ2-6; perhaps D is TRBD1 or TRBD2 (5 bases each). V was pared by 3 bases and J by 6 bases, with 15 bases between. Germline V CDR1 and CDR2: ENHRY, SYGVKD. The CDR3 has 16 residues. DNA for the CDR3: TGTGCCATCAGTGATATTAACGGGGCGTCGGCCAACGTCCTGACTTTC. Encoded protein: CAISDINGASANVLTF.

This clonotype was detected ten times or more. The rearrangement joins TRBV29-1 to TRBJ1-2; a weak D match, TRBD1 (5 bases). The CDR3 length is 14 residues. V lost 2 bases to trimming and J lost 2 bases, with 12 bases between them. Germline V gives CDR1 SQVTM, CDR2 ANQGSEA. The CDR3 sequence is CSVERGGFNYGYTF. The DNA of the CDR3 is TGCAGCGTTGAAAGGGGAGGTTTCAACTATGGCTACACCTTC.

This clonotype was seen more than once but under ten times. The chain couples TRBV10-1 to TRBJ2-7; 10 bases map to TRBD2. V shed 10 bases, J shed 2 bases, and the junction held 8 bases outside the gene matches. Germline V gives CDR1 WNHNN, CDR2 SYGVQD (reference sequence). The CDR3 is 14 residues long. This chain's CDR3 is CATSSGSPPYEQYF. The CDR3 DNA follows: TGCGCCACATCTAGCGGGAGTCCCCCCTACGAGCAGTACTTC.

The chain has TRBV5-4 and TRBJ1-5; D call uncertain. CDR1 SGHNT and CDR2 YYREEE come from the germline V gene (reference sequence). Trimming removed 0 bases from V and 3 bases from J, with 13 bases in between. CDR3 length: 16 residues. The CDR3 loop reads CASSLDSHGANQPQHF. DNA for the CDR3: TGTGCCAGCAGCTTGGATTCCCATGGCGCCAATCAGCCCCAGCATTTT.

The chain couples TRBV7-9 to TRBJ1-1, with 10 nucleotides matching TRBD1. Germline lookup yields CDR1 SEHNR and CDR2 FQNEAQ (reference sequence). There are 15 residues in the CDR3. The ends lost 3 bases at V and 7 bases at J; junction bases unmatched: 8. The CDR3 sequence is CASSFTGTGASEAFF. The CDR3 region has the DNA TGTGCCAGCAGCTTCACCGGGACAGGGGCTAGTGAAGCTTTCTTT.

This clonotype was detected only a few times. The chain employs TRBV9 and TRBJ1-4, with TRBD1 matching 8 bases. Looked up from germline, CDR1 is SGDLS and CDR2 is YYNGEE. The ends lost 0 bases at V and 3 bases at J; junction bases unmatched: 4. This CDR3 spans 16 amino acids. This chain's CDR3 is CASSVGQGAPNEKLFF. The CDR3 nucleotides read TGTGCCAGCAGCGTAGGGCAGGGGGCTCCTAATGAAAAACTGTTTTTT.

This clonotype turned up a few times. The chain uses TRBV7-2 and TRBJ1-1; 9 bases are a match to TRBD1. From germline, CDR1 is SGHTA and CDR2 FQGNSA. The CDR3 sequence is 15 residues long. After removal of 5 bases from V and 4 bases from J, the junction contained 8 bases not matched to a gene. CDR3 DNA: TGTGCCAGCAGCCAAAGGACAGGGGTTGGCACTGAAGCTTTCTTT. The encoded protein is CASSQRTGVGTEAFF. Full variable domain (missing parts from reference TRBV7-2 and TRBJ1-1): GAGVSQSPSNKVTEKGKDVELRCDPISGHTALYWYRQSLGQGLEFLIYFQGNSAPDKSGLPSDRFSAERTGGSVSTLTIQRTQQEDSAVYLCASSQRTGVGTEAFFGQGTRLTVV.

This chain connects TRBV20-1 to TRBJ1-1; D gene unclear. V lost 3 bases to trimming and J lost 2 bases, with 13 bases between them. The germline CDR1 and CDR2 sequences are DFQATT and SNEGSKA (reference sequence). The CDR3 length is 14 residues. CDR3 coding DNA: TGCAGTGCTAGGGAGAGGGTAACCAACACTGAAGCTTTCTTT. Translation gives CSARERVTNTEAFF.

Concerning this clonotype itself: A read error may explain this, as a much larger clone is one base away. CDR3 DNA sequence: TGTGCCAGCAGTCGAGCAGTGGGGACAACTAATAAAAAACTGTTTTTT. The encoded protein is CASSRAVGTTNKKLFF. The V call is TRBV7-2, the J call TRBJ1-4; possible D gene TRBD1, 6 bases. The germline gives CDR1 SGHTA, CDR2 FQGNSA. CDR3 length equals 16 residues.

This clonotype was recorded at least ten times. The chain employs TRBV9 and TRBJ1-2; D unresolved. Trimming took 3 bases from V and 3 from J, leaving 9 bases between them. CDR1 and CDR2 (germline): SGDLS, YYNGEE. The CDR3 runs to 13 residues. DNA for the CDR3: TGTGCCAGCAGCGAGGGCGATCACTATGGCTACACCTTC. It is translated as CASSEGDHYGYTF.

This chain links TRBV28 with TRBJ2-2; D remains unclear. In germline, CDR1 is MDHEN, CDR2 SYDVKM. This CDR3 comprises 13 residues. V was shortened by 10 bases and J by 3 bases, with 12 bases between the two germline ends. The CDR3 protein is CATSPMDTGELFF. In DNA form, the CDR3 reads TGTGCCACCTCCCCCATGGACACCGGGGAGCTGTTTTTT.

Of note for this clonotype: A read error is possible here, since a much larger clone lies one base away. The chain combines TRBV29-1 with TRBJ2-7; D is unclear. Germline V lookup: CDR1 SQVTM, CDR2 ANQGSEA. V was trimmed by 5 bases and J by 9 bases, leaving 11 bases between them. The CDR3 is 10 residues long. As DNA, the CDR3 is TGCAGCGTTTTTGAGGATGTGCAGTACTTC. Its translation is CSVFEDVQYF.

The V gene is TRBV7-6, the J gene TRBJ2-5, with no clear D. CDR1 and CDR2 from the germline V gene are SGHVS and FNYEAQ. The CDR3 loop spans 14 amino acids. Trimming removed 2 bases from V and 9 bases from J, with 16 bases in between. CDR3 nucleotide sequence: TGTGCCAGCAGCTTAAATGGGCCCAATCAGCCCCAGTACTTC. This sequence encodes CASSLNGPNQPQYF.

The chain is built from TRBV7-9 and TRBJ1-4; 7 bases line up with TRBD1. The V and J ends lost 3 bases and 8 bases, in that order; junction bases with no gene match: 9. The CDR3 totals 15 residues. Germline V gene data show CDR1 as SEHNR and CDR2 as FQNEAQ (reference sequence). DNA of the CDR3: TGTGCCAGCAGCTTGCCGGGACAGAGTAGAGAAAAACTGTTTTTT. Encoded protein: CASSLPGQSREKLFF.